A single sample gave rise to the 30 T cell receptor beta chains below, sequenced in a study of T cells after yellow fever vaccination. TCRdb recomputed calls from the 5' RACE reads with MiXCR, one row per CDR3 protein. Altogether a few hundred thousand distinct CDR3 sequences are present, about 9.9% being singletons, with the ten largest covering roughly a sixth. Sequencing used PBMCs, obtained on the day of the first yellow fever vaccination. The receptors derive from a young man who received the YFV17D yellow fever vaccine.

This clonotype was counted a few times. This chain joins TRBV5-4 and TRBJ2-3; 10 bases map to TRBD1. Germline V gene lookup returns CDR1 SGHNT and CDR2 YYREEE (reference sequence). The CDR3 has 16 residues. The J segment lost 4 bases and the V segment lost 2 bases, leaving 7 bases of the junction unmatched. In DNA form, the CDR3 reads TGTGCCAGCAGCTTACCCCTAGGACAGGGGGCAGATACGCAGTATTTT. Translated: CASSLPLGQGADTQYF.

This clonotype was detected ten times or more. CDR3 loop: CASSLERGSYEQYF. CDR3 DNA: TGCGCCAGCAGCTTAGAAAGGGGATCCTACGAGCAGTACTTC. V usage is TRBV4-3 and J usage is TRBJ2-7; D might be TRBD1 (5 bases). The CDR3 has 14 amino acids. The V end was cut by 5 bases, the J end by 1 base, with 12 bases between. CDR1 and CDR2 from the germline V gene are LGHNA and YSLEER.

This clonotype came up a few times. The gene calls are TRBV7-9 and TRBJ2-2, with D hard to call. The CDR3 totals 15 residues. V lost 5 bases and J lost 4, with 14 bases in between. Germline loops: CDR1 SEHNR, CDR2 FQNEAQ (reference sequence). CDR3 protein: CASSARMRGTGELFF. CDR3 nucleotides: TGTGCCAGCAGCGCACGGATGAGAGGCACCGGGGAGCTGTTTTTT.

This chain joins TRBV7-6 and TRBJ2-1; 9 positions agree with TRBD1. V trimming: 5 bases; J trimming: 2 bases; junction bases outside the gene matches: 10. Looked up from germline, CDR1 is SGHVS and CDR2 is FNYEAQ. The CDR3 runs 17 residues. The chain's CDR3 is CASSVPGQGAPYNEQFF. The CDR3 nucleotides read TGTGCCAGCAGCGTACCGGGACAGGGAGCCCCCTACAATGAGCAGTTCTTC.

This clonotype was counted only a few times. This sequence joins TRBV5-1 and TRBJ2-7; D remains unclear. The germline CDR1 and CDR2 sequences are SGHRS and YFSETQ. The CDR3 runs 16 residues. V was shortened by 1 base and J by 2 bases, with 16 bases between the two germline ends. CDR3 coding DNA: TGCGCCAGCAGCTTGATATCCCTAATTAAACCCTACGAGCAGTACTTC. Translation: CASSLISLIKPYEQYF.

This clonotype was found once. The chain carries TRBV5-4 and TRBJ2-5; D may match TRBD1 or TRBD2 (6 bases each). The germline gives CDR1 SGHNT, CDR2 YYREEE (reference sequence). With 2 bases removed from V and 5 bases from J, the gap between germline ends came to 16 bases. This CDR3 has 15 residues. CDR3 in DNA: TGTGCCAGCAGCTTAAAGGGGGGCCCCCAGGAGACCCAGTACTTC. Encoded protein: CASSLKGGPQETQYF. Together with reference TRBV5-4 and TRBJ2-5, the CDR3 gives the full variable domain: ETGVTQSPTHLIKTRGQQVTLRCSSQSGHNTVSWYQQALGQGPQFIFQYYREEENGRGNFPPRFSGLQFPNYSSELNVNALELDDSALYLCASSLKGGPQETQYFGPGTRLLVL.

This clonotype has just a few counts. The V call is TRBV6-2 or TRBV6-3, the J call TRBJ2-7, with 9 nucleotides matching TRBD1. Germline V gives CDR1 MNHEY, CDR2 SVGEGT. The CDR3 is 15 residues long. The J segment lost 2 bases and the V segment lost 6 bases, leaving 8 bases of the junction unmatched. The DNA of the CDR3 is TGTGCCAGCAGCCCTCCGGACAGGGGCGCCTACGAGCAGTACTTC. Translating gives CASSPPDRGAYEQYF.

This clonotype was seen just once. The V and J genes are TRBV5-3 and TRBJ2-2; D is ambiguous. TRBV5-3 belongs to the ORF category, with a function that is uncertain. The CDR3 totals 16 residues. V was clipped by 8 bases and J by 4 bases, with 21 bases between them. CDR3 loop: CARSPGQVAVTGELFF. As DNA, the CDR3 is TGTGCCAGGAGCCCCGGGCAGGTGGCGGTCACCGGGGAGCTGTTTTTT.

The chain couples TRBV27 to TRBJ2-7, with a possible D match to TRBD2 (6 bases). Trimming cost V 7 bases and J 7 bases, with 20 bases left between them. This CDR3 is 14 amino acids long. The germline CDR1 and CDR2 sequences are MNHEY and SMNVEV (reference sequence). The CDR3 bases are TGTGCCAGCAACACGCTCGGGGGTAGAAGGGAGCAGTACTTC. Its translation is CASNTLGGRREQYF.

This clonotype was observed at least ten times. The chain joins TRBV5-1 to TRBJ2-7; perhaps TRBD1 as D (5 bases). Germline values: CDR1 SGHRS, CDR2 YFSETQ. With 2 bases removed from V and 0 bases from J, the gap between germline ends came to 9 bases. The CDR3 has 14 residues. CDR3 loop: CASSFAQGSYEQYV. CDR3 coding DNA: TGCGCCAGCAGCTTTGCGCAGGGCTCCTACGAGCAGTACGTC.

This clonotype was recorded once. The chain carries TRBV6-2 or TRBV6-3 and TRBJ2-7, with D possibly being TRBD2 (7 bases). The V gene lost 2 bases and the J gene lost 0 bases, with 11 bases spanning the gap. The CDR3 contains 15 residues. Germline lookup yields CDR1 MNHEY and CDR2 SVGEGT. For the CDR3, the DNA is TGTGCCAGCAGTTACAAAGGGGGGGCCTCCTACGAGCAGTACGTC. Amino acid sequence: CASSYKGGASYEQYV.

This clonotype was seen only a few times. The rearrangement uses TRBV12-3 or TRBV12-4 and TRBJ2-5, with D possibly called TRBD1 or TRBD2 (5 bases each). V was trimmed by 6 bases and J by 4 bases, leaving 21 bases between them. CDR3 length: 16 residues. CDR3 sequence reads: CASSFLQGAGRETQYF. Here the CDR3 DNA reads TGTGCCAGCAGCTTTCTCCAAGGGGCGGGCCGAGAGACCCAGTACTTC.

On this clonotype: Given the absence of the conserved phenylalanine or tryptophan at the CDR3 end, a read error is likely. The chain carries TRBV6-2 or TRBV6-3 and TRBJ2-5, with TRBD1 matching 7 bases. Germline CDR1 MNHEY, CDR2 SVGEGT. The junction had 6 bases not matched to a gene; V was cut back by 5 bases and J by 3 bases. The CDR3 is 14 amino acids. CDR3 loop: CASSPPDREETQYL. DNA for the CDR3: TGTGCCAGCAGTCCGCCAGACAGGGAAGAGACCCAGTACCTC.

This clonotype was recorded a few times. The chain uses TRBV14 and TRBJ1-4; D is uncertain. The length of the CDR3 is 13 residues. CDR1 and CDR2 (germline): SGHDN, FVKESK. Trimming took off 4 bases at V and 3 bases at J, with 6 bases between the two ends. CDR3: CASSRAANEKLFF. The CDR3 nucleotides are TGTGCCAGCAGCCGAGCAGCTAATGAAAAACTGTTTTTT.

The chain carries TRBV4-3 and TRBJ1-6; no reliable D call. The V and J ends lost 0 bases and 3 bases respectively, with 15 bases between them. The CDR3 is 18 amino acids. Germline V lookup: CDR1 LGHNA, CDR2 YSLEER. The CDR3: CASSQEYGSFDYNSPLHF. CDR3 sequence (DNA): TGCGCCAGCAGCCAAGAGTACGGCAGCTTTGACTATAATTCACCCCTCCACTTT.

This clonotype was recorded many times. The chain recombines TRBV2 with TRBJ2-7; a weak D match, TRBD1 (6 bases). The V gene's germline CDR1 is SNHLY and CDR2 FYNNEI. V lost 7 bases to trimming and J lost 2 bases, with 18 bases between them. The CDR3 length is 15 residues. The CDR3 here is CASTSLDSLPYEQYF. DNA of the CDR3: TGTGCCAGCACCTCATTGGACAGTCTCCCCTACGAGCAGTACTTC.

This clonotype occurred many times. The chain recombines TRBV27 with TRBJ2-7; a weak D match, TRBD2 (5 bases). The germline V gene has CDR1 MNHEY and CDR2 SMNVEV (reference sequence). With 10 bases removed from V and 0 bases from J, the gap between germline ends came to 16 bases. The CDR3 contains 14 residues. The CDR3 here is CATRKEGHSYEQYF. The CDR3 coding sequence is TGTGCCACCCGGAAAGAGGGCCACTCCTACGAGCAGTACTTC.

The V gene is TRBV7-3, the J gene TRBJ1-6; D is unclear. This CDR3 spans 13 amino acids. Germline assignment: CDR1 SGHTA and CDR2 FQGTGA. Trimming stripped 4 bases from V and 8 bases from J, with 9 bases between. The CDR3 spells CASSSRQDSPLHF. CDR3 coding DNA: TGTGCCAGCAGCTCCAGGCAGGATTCACCCCTCCACTTT.

DNA of the CDR3: TGTGCCAGCAGCTTCGAAGGGGATATTGGCATTCAGTACTTC. Its translation is CASSFEGDIGIQYF. The gene calls are TRBV7-9 and TRBJ2-4; tentatively, D is TRBD1 (5 bases). CDR3 size: 14 residues. The germline V gene has CDR1 SEHNR and CDR2 FQNEAQ (reference sequence). Deletions cut 3 bases from V and 9 bases from J, with 15 bases between.

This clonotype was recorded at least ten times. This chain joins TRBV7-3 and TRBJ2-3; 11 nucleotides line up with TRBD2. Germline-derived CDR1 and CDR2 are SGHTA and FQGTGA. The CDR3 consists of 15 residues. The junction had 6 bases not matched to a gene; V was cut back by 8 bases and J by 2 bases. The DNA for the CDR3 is TGTGCCAGCTCCTCTAGCGGGGGGTTCACAGATACGCAGTATTTT. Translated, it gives CASSSSGGFTDTQYF.

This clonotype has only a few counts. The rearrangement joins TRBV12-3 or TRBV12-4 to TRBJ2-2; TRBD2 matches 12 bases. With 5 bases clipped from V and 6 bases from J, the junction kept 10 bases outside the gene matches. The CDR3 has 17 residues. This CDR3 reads CASSAASGGAVAGELFF. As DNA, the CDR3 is TGTGCCAGCAGTGCGGCTAGCGGGGGGGCCGTGGCCGGGGAGCTGTTTTTT.

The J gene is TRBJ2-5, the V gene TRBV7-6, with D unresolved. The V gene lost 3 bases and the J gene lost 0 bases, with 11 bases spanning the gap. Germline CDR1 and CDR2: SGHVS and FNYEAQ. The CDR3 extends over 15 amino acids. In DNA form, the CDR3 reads TGTGCCAGCAGCTTGGACGCCGGGTACCAAGAGACCCAGTACTTC. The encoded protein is CASSLDAGYQETQYF.

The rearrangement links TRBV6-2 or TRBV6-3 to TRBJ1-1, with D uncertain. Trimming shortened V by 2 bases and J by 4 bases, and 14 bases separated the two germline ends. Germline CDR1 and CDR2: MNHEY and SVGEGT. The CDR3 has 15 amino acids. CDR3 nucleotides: TGTGCCAGCAGTTACGGGTCTCTAAGGTTCACTGAAGCTTTCTTT. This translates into CASSYGSLRFTEAFF.

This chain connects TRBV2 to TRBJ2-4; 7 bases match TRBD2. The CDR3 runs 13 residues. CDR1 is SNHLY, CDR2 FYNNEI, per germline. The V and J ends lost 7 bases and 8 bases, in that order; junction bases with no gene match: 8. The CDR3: CASIGPSGDIQYF. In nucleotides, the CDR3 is TGTGCCAGCATCGGACCCAGCGGGGACATTCAGTACTTC.

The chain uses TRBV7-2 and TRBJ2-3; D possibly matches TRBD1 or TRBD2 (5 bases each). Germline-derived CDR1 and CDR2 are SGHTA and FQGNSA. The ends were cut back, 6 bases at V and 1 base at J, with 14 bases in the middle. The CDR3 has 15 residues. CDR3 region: CASRKLGRGTDTQYF. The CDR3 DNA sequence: TGTGCCAGCAGGAAATTGGGGCGGGGCACAGATACGCAGTATTTT.

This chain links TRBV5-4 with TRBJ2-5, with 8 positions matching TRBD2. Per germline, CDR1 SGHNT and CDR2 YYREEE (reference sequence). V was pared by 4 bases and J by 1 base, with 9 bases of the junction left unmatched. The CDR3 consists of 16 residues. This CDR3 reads CASSLRLASGQETQYF. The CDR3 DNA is TGTGCCAGCAGCCTTCGACTAGCGTCGGGCCAAGAGACCCAGTACTTC. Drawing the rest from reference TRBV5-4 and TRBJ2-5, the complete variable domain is ETGVTQSPTHLIKTRGQQVTLRCSSQSGHNTVSWYQQALGQGPQFIFQYYREEENGRGNFPPRFSGLQFPNYSSELNVNALELDDSALYLCASSLRLASGQETQYFGPGTRLLVL.

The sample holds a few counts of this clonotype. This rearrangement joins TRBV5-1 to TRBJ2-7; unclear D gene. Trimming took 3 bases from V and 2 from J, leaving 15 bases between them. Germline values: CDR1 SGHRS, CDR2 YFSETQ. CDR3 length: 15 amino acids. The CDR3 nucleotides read TGCGCCAGCAGCTATGGGCCCGAAGGCACCTACGAGCAGTACTTC. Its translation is CASSYGPEGTYEQYF. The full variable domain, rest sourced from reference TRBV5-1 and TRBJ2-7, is KAGVTQTPRYLIKTRGQQVTLSCSPISGHRSVSWYQQTPGQGLQFLFEYFSETQRNKGNFPGRFSGRQFSNSRSEMNVSTLELGDSALYLCASSYGPEGTYEQYFGPGTRLTVT.

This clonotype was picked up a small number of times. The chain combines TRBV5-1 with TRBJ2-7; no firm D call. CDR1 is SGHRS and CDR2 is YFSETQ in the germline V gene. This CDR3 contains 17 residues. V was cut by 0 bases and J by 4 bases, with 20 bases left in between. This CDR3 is CASSLVAGPWASYEQYF. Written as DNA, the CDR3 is TGCGCCAGCAGCTTGGTGGCAGGACCGTGGGCATCATACGAGCAGTACTTC.

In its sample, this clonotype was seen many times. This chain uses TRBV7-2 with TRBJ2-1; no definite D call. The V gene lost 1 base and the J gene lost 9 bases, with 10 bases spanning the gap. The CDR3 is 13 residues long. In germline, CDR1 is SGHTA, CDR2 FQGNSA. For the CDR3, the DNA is TGTGCCAGCAGCTTAGTCGGCGATAGTGAGCAGTTCTTC. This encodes CASSLVGDSEQFF.

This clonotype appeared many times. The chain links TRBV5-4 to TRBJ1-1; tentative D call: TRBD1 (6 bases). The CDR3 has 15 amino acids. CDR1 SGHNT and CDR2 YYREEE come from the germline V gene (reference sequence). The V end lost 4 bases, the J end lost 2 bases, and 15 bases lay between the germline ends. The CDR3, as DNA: TGTGCCAGCAGCACAATGGACAGAATCAACACTGAAGCTTTCTTT. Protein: CASSTMDRINTEAFF.